The rows below give T cell receptor beta chains drawn from one sample of a study of OX40 agonist ivuxolimab in advanced cancers. Sequenced by immunoSEQ multiplex PCR; TCRdb stores in-frame clones only, minus some. The sample holds 75,000 to 95,000 clones, around 87% seen once. The sequencing used CD4+ or CD8+ T cells sorted from blood, collected in a trial of the OX40 agonist ivuxolimab. The receptors were sampled from an adult with an advanced solid tumor such as melanoma, head and neck, liver or kidney cancer. Both conserved end residues are trimmed from each CDR3. The order of the fields is clone size, J gene, V gene, CDR3 protein. Size is omitted from some rows. Given values are once, few, many or a class for expanded clones.

abundance: NA; j_gene: TRBJ2-1; v_gene: TRBV27; CDR3aa: ASSVAWRGTYNEQF
abundance: NA; j_gene: TRBJ1-1; v_gene: TRBV7-3; CDR3aa: ASSSGTGNTEAF
abundance: NA; j_gene: TRBJ2-2; v_gene: TRBV5-1; CDR3aa: ASREAGPNTGELF
abundance: NA; j_gene: TRBJ1-5; v_gene: TRBV20-1; CDR3aa: SARGDQPQH
abundance: NA; j_gene: TRBJ2-2; v_gene: TRBV19; CDR3aa: ASRSGLAGVGTGELF
abundance: NA; j_gene: TRBJ2-1; v_gene: TRBV13; CDR3aa: ASSRTDNEQF
abundance: NA; j_gene: TRBJ2-7; v_gene: TRBV29-1; CDR3aa: SGGVGSYEQY
abundance: few; j_gene: TRBJ2-5; v_gene: TRBV7-2; CDR3aa: ASSPQASREETQY
abundance: NA; j_gene: TRBJ2-3; v_gene: TRBV18; CDR3aa: ASSPWTGGTDTQY
abundance: once; j_gene: TRBJ2-2; v_gene: TRBV5-4; CDR3aa: ASSLDLGSGTGELF
abundance: NA; j_gene: TRBJ1-2; v_gene: TRBV5-4; CDR3aa: ASSLFQAVLGYT
abundance: NA; j_gene: TRBJ1-2; v_gene: TRBV6-1; CDR3aa: ASRDTAPNYGYT
abundance: NA; j_gene: TRBJ1-2; v_gene: TRBV5-1; CDR3aa: ASSLEAGDGYT
abundance: NA; j_gene: TRBJ2-1; v_gene: TRBV28; CDR3aa: ASLSVGNEQF
abundance: NA; j_gene: TRBJ2-5; v_gene: TRBV5-1; CDR3aa: ASSLRTQETQY
abundance: few; j_gene: TRBJ1-1; v_gene: TRBV19; CDR3aa: ASSMAAMNTEAF
abundance: NA; j_gene: TRBJ2-5; v_gene: TRBV7-3; CDR3aa: ASSLSGQGQETQY
abundance: NA; j_gene: TRBJ1-5; v_gene: TRBV29-1; CDR3aa: SVGSGPDQPQH
abundance: NA; j_gene: TRBJ2-5; v_gene: TRBV6-5; CDR3aa: ASTQGETQY
abundance: once; j_gene: TRBJ2-1; v_gene: TRBV7-6; CDR3aa: ASSLDWGGRQF
abundance: once; j_gene: TRBJ1-5; v_gene: TRBV30; CDR3aa: AWSVGTGWVLDNQPQH
abundance: NA; j_gene: TRBJ2-1; v_gene: TRBV14; CDR3aa: ASSQILEQF
abundance: NA; j_gene: TRBJ1-5; v_gene: TRBV18; CDR3aa: ASSPGQGRARGDQPQH
abundance: NA; j_gene: TRBJ1-1; v_gene: TRBV18; CDR3aa: ASSPENTEAF
abundance: NA; j_gene: TRBJ1-2; v_gene: TRBV20-1; CDR3aa: SARFYGYT
abundance: NA; j_gene: TRBJ2-2; v_gene: TRBV19; CDR3aa: ASSPWTSGNTGELF
abundance: NA; j_gene: TRBJ1-3; v_gene: TRBV7-8; CDR3aa: ASSALRASGNTIY
abundance: NA; j_gene: TRBJ2-7; v_gene: TRBV19; CDR3aa: ASSGGQAFVEQY
abundance: NA; j_gene: TRBJ2-2; v_gene: TRBV5-1; CDR3aa: ASSLGQNTGELF
abundance: NA; j_gene: TRBJ1-1; v_gene: TRBV7-2; CDR3aa: ATRRANIGTEAF
abundance: NA; j_gene: TRBJ1-1; v_gene: TRBV5-1; CDR3aa: ASSEQGGTEAF
abundance: NA; j_gene: TRBJ2-5; v_gene: TRBV5-6; CDR3aa: ASSLKASLETQY
abundance: NA; j_gene: TRBJ2-7; v_gene: TRBV7-2; CDR3aa: ASSIQGYEQY
abundance: NA; j_gene: TRBJ2-3; v_gene: TRBV25-1; CDR3aa: ATSGTGTDTQY
abundance: NA; j_gene: TRBJ1-2; v_gene: TRBV30; CDR3aa: AWTRALVYGYT
abundance: NA; j_gene: TRBJ2-7; v_gene: TRBV5-4; CDR3aa: ASSYGQAYEQY
abundance: NA; j_gene: TRBJ2-3; v_gene: TRBV6-1; CDR3aa: ASSDRTSTDTQY
abundance: NA; j_gene: TRBJ1-5; v_gene: TRBV5-1; CDR3aa: ASSLDSNQPQH
abundance: NA; j_gene: TRBJ2-5; v_gene: TRBV9; CDR3aa: ASSVDGTGREPQY
abundance: NA; j_gene: TRBJ1-5; v_gene: TRBV19; CDR3aa: ASSAGGYNQPQH
abundance: NA; j_gene: TRBJ2-3; v_gene: TRBV7-6; CDR3aa: ASSLALSGKRGVDTQY
abundance: NA; j_gene: TRBJ2-2; v_gene: TRBV19; CDR3aa: ASSTSEVGELF
abundance: NA; j_gene: TRBJ2-5; v_gene: TRBV9; CDR3aa: ASSQNQETQY